This is a list of T cell receptor beta chains from one sample in a study of cytomegalovirus exposure and HLA in healthy donors. Only in-frame clones appear in the TCRdb table, and some are missing; sequencing was by immunoSEQ multiplex PCR. The table lists about 200,000 clones, 75% to 90% of them singletons. The source material was PBMCs. The receptors shown here come from a boy aged 2 to 10 in good health and CMV-seronegative. Both conserved end residues are part of each CDR3. A D gene is named only where the DNA matches it firmly. Clone size, where shown, is once, few, many, or a class for clones that have expanded.

size: .
J: TRBJ2-3
D: .
V: TRBV19
DNA: TGTGCCAGTGCGACACCATACACAGATACGCAGTATTTT
CDR3: CASATPYTDTQYF

size: few
J: TRBJ2-5
D: TRBD2
V: TRBV4-1
DNA: TGCGCCAGCAGCCAAGAGGCTAGCGGAACGCAAGAGACCCAGTACTTC
CDR3: CASSQEASGTQETQYF

size: .
J: TRBJ2-3
D: .
V: TRBV21-1
DNA: TGTGCCAGCAGCAAAAACCTTAAGACGCGGAGGCGACGCACAGATACGCAGTATTTT
CDR3: CASSKNLKTRRRRTDTQYF

size: .
J: TRBJ2-1
D: TRBD1
V: TRBV7-9
DNA: TGTGCCAGCAGCGAATGGACAGGAGGCAATGAGCAGTTCTTC
CDR3: CASSEWTGGNEQFF

size: .
J: TRBJ2-7
D: TRBD2
V: TRBV7-2
DNA: TGTGCCAGCAGCTTAGGACTAGCGGGAGGGACCGGGCAGTACTTC
CDR3: CASSLGLAGGTGQYF

size: .
J: TRBJ2-7
D: .
V: TRBV27
DNA: TGTGCCAGCAGTTTCGCGGGTGGGAGCTACGAGCAGTACTTC
CDR3: CASSFAGGSYEQYF

size: .
J: TRBJ2-7
D: .
V: TRBV28
DNA: TGTGCCAGCAGCTTTCCCCCACGGTACGGAGGCTCCTACGAGCAGTACTTC
CDR3: CASSFPPRYGGSYEQYF

size: .
J: TRBJ1-1
D: .
V: TRBV19
DNA: TGTGCCAGTAGTATGCCACGCGGGTCGGATGAGAACACTGAAGCTTTCTTT
CDR3: CASSMPRGSDENTEAFF

size: .
J: TRBJ2-1
D: .
V: TRBV19
DNA: TGTGCCAGTAGTATCGGGCGGGTAGGCCCCTCCTACAATGAGCAGTTCTTC
CDR3: CASSIGRVGPSYNEQFF

size: .
J: TRBJ2-7
D: .
V: TRBV4-1
DNA: TGCGCCAGCAGCCAAGACGGAGCGGAACTCTCCTACGAGCAGTACTTC
CDR3: CASSQDGAELSYEQYF

size: .
J: TRBJ2-7
D: .
V: TRBV11-2
DNA: TGTGCCAGCTCTAACTGGGCGCATTCTTACGAGCAGTACTTC
CDR3: CASSNWAHSYEQYF

size: once
J: TRBJ1-2
D: .
V: TRBV7-9
DNA: TGTGCCAGCAGCTTCCGCGAAATCTATGGCTACACCTTC
CDR3: CASSFREIYGYTF

size: .
J: TRBJ1-1
D: .
V: TRBV6-1
DNA: TGTGCCTGTCTCCGGGCGGGAATGAACACTGAAGCTTTCTTT
CDR3: CACLRAGMNTEAFF

size: .
J: TRBJ1-1
D: TRBD1
V: TRBV7-9
DNA: TGTGCCAGCAGCAAACAATCAGGGGGCACTGAAGCTTTCTTT
CDR3: CASSKQSGGTEAFF

size: .
J: TRBJ1-1
D: TRBD1
V: TRBV10-3
DNA: TGTGCCGTGGACAGGGGAATGGGCACTGAAGCTTTCTTT
CDR3: CAVDRGMGTEAFF

size: .
J: TRBJ2-1
D: TRBD2
V: TRBV7-8
DNA: TGTGCCAGCACCCCGCAGCTAGGCGGGGGTGGTGAGCAGTTCTTC
CDR3: CASTPQLGGGGEQFF

size: .
J: TRBJ2-7
D: TRBD1
V: TRBV27
DNA: TGTGCCAGCAGTTTATCGTGGAAGGGGGCTCTTGGGGAGCAGTACTTC
CDR3: CASSLSWKGALGEQYF

size: .
J: TRBJ2-1
D: TRBD2
V: TRBV5-4
DNA: TGTGCCAGCAGCTTAATAGCGGGAGGGCTCAATGAGCAGTTCTTC
CDR3: CASSLIAGGLNEQFF

size: .
J: TRBJ1-6
D: .
V: TRBV2
DNA: TGTGCCAGCAGTGAAACGGGACTCCTTTATAATTCACCCCTCCACTTT
CDR3: CASSETGLLYNSPLHF

size: once
J: TRBJ2-1
D: .
V: TRBV7-2
DNA: TGTGCCAGCAGCTTAAGAACAGGGAAGGACAATGAGCAGTTCTTC
CDR3: CASSLRTGKDNEQFF

size: .
J: TRBJ2-1
D: .
V: TRBV10-3
DNA: TGTGCCATCAGTGAGTTCCAACGCGGGTCCAATGAGCAGTTCTTC
CDR3: CAISEFQRGSNEQFF

size: .
J: TRBJ2-7
D: TRBD2
V: TRBV27
DNA: TGTGCCAGTAGGACTAGCGGGAGCGAGCAGTACTTC
CDR3: CASRTSGSEQYF

size: .
J: TRBJ2-2
D: .
V: TRBV7-2
DNA: TGTGCCAGCAGCCGACGGGGGTACGGCGGGGAGCTGTTTTTT
CDR3: CASSRRGYGGELFF

size: .
J: TRBJ1-4
D: .
V: TRBV19
DNA: TGTGCCAGTAGAGGGGTTGGGGAAAAACTGTTTTTT
CDR3: CASRGVGEKLFF

size: .
J: TRBJ2-1
D: TRBD2
V: TRBV28
DNA: TGTGCCAGCACCGACGCGGGCGGGGGGGGCTACAATGAGCAGTTCTTC
CDR3: CASTDAGGGGYNEQFF

size: .
J: TRBJ1-1
D: TRBD1
V: TRBV7-6
DNA: TGTGCCAGCAGCGCCCGGACAGGGTATCTCACTGAAGCTTTCTTT
CDR3: CASSARTGYLTEAFF

size: .
J: TRBJ2-5
D: TRBD2
V: TRBV7-3
DNA: TGTGCCAGCAGCTTACTAAGGACTAGCGGACTTGGGACCCAGTACTTC
CDR3: CASSLLRTSGLGTQYF

size: .
J: TRBJ1-6
D: .
V: TRBV27
DNA: TGTGCCAGCGGCCCCGGGGGGGCGAGTAATTCACCCCTCCACTTT
CDR3: CASGPGGASNSPLHF

size: .
J: TRBJ1-1
D: .
V: TRBV6-5
DNA: TGTGCCAGCAGTTACTCTGAGCTACTCGGGAACACTGAAGCTTTCTTT
CDR3: CASSYSELLGNTEAFF

size: .
J: TRBJ2-3
D: TRBD2
V: TRBV5-6
DNA: TGTGCCAGCAGCTTGGGGCGGGGGGACCCGGGAGTCCCAGATACGCAGTATTTT
CDR3: CASSLGRGDPGVPDTQYF

size: .
J: TRBJ1-1
D: .
V: TRBV2
DNA: TGTGCCAGCATAACGGGGATCCTGAACACTGAAGCTTTCTTT
CDR3: CASITGILNTEAFF

size: .
J: TRBJ1-2
D: TRBD1
V: TRBV30
DNA: TGTGCCTGGAGTAACCGGGACAGGGGCTTATATGGCTACACCTTC
CDR3: CAWSNRDRGLYGYTF

size: .
J: TRBJ2-5
D: TRBD1
V: TRBV28
DNA: TGTGCCAGCAGCACTCCGGGACAGGGGCAAGAGACCCAGTACTTC
CDR3: CASSTPGQGQETQYF

size: .
J: TRBJ1-1
D: .
V: TRBV6-4
DNA: TGTGCCAGCCCAGGTCACGCGAACACTGAAGCTTTCTTT
CDR3: CASPGHANTEAFF

size: .
J: TRBJ1-6
D: .
V: TRBV9
DNA: TGTGCCAGCAGCGCGGGGGACGGGACGCCCCTCCACTTT
CDR3: CASSAGDGTPLHF

size: .
J: TRBJ2-3
D: .
V: TRBV15
DNA: TGTGCCACCAGGAGAGTTGGCGGCCTCTCCCCAGATACGCAGTATTTT
CDR3: CATRRVGGLSPDTQYF

size: .
J: TRBJ1-2
D: .
V: TRBV2
DNA: TGTGCCAGCAGTGGAGGCGGTGGCTACACCTTC
CDR3: CASSGGGGYTF

size: once
J: TRBJ1-5
D: TRBD1
V: TRBV6-5
DNA: TGTGCCAGCAGTTTAAGCGGGACAGGGGAAGGTCAGCCCCAGCATTTT
CDR3: CASSLSGTGEGQPQHF

size: .
J: TRBJ1-2
D: .
V: TRBV7-8
DNA: TGTGCCAGCAGCTTTTCGCAGGGTGTTAACTATGGCTACACCTTC
CDR3: CASSFSQGVNYGYTF

size: .
J: TRBJ2-2
D: .
V: TRBV4-2
DNA: TGTGCCAGCAGCCAAGAAACTGGCCTCAGGGTTTCCGGGGAGCTGTTTTTT
CDR3: CASSQETGLRVSGELFF

size: .
J: TRBJ2-7
D: .
V: TRBV15
DNA: TGTGCCACCAGCACACCCCACGGTGCAGGGTGGGACGAGCAGTACTTC
CDR3: CATSTPHGAGWDEQYF

size: .
J: TRBJ1-6
D: .
V: TRBV14
DNA: TGTGCCAGCAGCCGCCGCCGGGACACGAATTCACCCCTCCACTTT
CDR3: CASSRRRDTNSPLHF

size: .
J: TRBJ1-1
D: .
V: TRBV9
DNA: TGTGCCAGCAGCGTGGGGGCTTTTGGCACTGAAGCTTTCTTT
CDR3: CASSVGAFGTEAFF

size: .
J: TRBJ2-7
D: .
V: TRBV2
DNA: TGTGCCAGCAGTGAGGTCCCCAGAGGGAACGAGCAGTACTTC
CDR3: CASSEVPRGNEQYF

size: few
J: TRBJ2-1
D: TRBD1
V: TRBV5-1
DNA: TGCGCCAGCAGCTCGGGGGACAGGGTGTACAATGAGCAGTTCTTC
CDR3: CASSSGDRVYNEQFF

size: .
J: TRBJ1-2
D: .
V: TRBV5-4
DNA: TGTGCCAGCAGCTTGGATGGGCAGGGTGGCTATGGCTACACCTTC
CDR3: CASSLDGQGGYGYTF

size: .
J: TRBJ2-3
D: .
V: TRBV30
DNA: TGTGCCTGGAGTGTGGCTAGTCCTAGCACAGATACGCAGTATTTT
CDR3: CAWSVASPSTDTQYF

size: .
J: TRBJ2-7
D: TRBD1
V: TRBV6-5
DNA: TGTGCCAGCAGGGGACAGGGGGGATACGAGCAGTACTTC
CDR3: CASRGQGGYEQYF

size: once
J: TRBJ2-7
D: .
V: TRBV7-9
DNA: TGTGCCAGCAGTCTCGTAGGGGGCTCCTACGAGCAGTACTTC
CDR3: CASSLVGGSYEQYF

size: few
J: TRBJ2-3
D: .
V: TRBV19
DNA: TGTGCCAGTAGTTCTATGGGGGGTAGGGAAGATACGCAGTATTTT
CDR3: CASSSMGGREDTQYF

size: once
J: TRBJ1-3
D: .
V: TRBV30
DNA: TGTGCCTGGAGTGGAAAGGGGGACACCATATATTTT
CDR3: CAWSGKGDTIYF

size: .
J: TRBJ1-3
D: .
V: TRBV7-2
DNA: TGTGCCAGCAGCTTTTATGACACCATATATTTT
CDR3: CASSFYDTIYF

size: .
J: TRBJ2-7
D: TRBD1
V: TRBV7-9
DNA: TGTTCCAGCAGCTTTCTCGGGACAGGGACCTACGAGCAGTACTTC
CDR3: CSSSFLGTGTYEQYF

size: .
J: TRBJ2-2
D: TRBD1
V: TRBV5-3
DNA: TGTGCCAGAAGCTTGGTAGGGTCCTGGCAGGGGGCTGGCGGGGAGCTGTTTTTT
CDR3: CARSLVGSWQGAGGELFF

size: .
J: TRBJ2-1
D: .
V: TRBV7-3
DNA: TGTGCCAGCAATTCCTCTAGGGGGGGCTCCTACAATGAGCAGTTCTTC
CDR3: CASNSSRGGSYNEQFF

size: .
J: TRBJ2-1
D: .
V: TRBV30
DNA: TGTGCCTGGAAACGGGTCCGGGGTGAGCAGTTCTTC
CDR3: CAWKRVRGEQFF